One and the same sample provided the 28 T cell receptor beta chains below, sequenced in a study of CD8+ T cells in alopecia areata. Treatment reported: oral pan-JAK inhibitor, 5-10 mg twice daily. TCR sequencing used cDNA made by reverse transcription of extracted RNA. Sequencing was performed with immunoSEQ multiplex PCR; in TCRdb, only in-frame clones are kept and a portion is missing. The sample gives approximately 150,000 clones, approximately 86% of which show up once; over 10% is in the top ten. Sequencing used CD8+ T cells sorted from blood, obtained at week 4, from a patient treated with tofacitinib. These receptors were taken from a human donor with alopecia areata.

This chain uses TRBV6-5 with TRBJ2-7, with D perhaps matching TRBD1 or TRBD2 (5 bases each). The CDR3 covers 15 residues. CDR1 is MNHEY and CDR2 is SVGAGI in the germline V gene. V gave up 7 bases and J gave up 2 bases, with 18 bases separating them. CDR3 bases: TGTGCCAGCACCAAGGGGCTAGCTTATCCCTACGAGCAGTACTTC. This encodes CASTKGLAYPYEQYF.

The V call is TRBV6-6, the J call TRBJ2-2; the match to TRBD1 covers 7 bases. With V trimmed by 5 bases and J by 5 bases, 8 bases remained unmatched. Looked up from germline, CDR1 is MNHNY and CDR2 is SVGAGI (reference sequence). The CDR3 is 15 residues long. The CDR3 protein is CASSKGTDKTGELFF. In DNA form, the CDR3 reads TGTGCCAGCAGTAAAGGGACAGACAAAACCGGGGAGCTGTTTTTT.

This clone has just a few counts. The chain combines TRBV29-1 with TRBJ2-7; 7 bases fit TRBD2. The germline CDR1 and CDR2 sequences are SQVTM and ANQGSEA. J was trimmed by 2 bases and V by 2 bases; bases with no gene match: 6. The CDR3 contains 14 residues. The chain's CDR3 is CSVERPGGAYEQYF. The CDR3 DNA sequence: TGCAGCGTTGAAAGGCCGGGGGGAGCCTACGAGCAGTACTTC.

V gene TRBV7-9 combines with J gene TRBJ2-7; TRBD1 is a possible D gene (5 bases). Germline loops: CDR1 SEHNR, CDR2 FQNEAQ (reference sequence). The CDR3 is made up of 15 amino acids. V shed 5 bases and J shed 2 bases, with 16 bases lying between them. The CDR3 DNA reads as TGTGCCAGCAGCCCCAACACAGGTGCAACCTACGAGCAGTACTTC. Translation: CASSPNTGATYEQYF.

The V gene is TRBV7-9, the J gene TRBJ2-3; the match to TRBD1 covers 8 bases. Germline values: CDR1 SEHNR, CDR2 FQNEAQ (reference sequence). The CDR3 spans 17 residues. The V and J ends lost 4 bases and 1 base, in that order; junction bases with no gene match: 10. In nucleotides, the CDR3 is TGTGCCAGCAGCTATCTTACAGGGGGTGTTGGCACAGATACGCAGTATTTT. This translates into CASSYLTGGVGTDTQYF.

This clone was observed a handful of times. This chain links TRBV6-1 with TRBJ2-3; 10 nucleotides agree with TRBD2. Trimming cost V 2 bases and J 4 bases; bases outside gene matches: 3. Germline CDR1 MNHNS, CDR2 SASEGT. The CDR3 is 15 amino acids. CDR3 sequence reads: CASSEKAGGPDTQYF. The DNA of the CDR3 is TGTGCCAGCAGTGAAAAAGCGGGAGGGCCAGATACGCAGTATTTT.

The rearrangement joins TRBV19 to TRBJ2-7; the D gene is possibly TRBD2 (6 bases). The CDR3 length is 11 residues. Between the trimmed V and J ends, which lost 4 bases and 7 bases, there was a span of 8 bases. Germline V gene data show CDR1 as LNHDA and CDR2 as SQIVND (reference sequence). CDR3 in amino acids: CASSKGGEQYF. CDR3 nucleotide sequence: TGTGCCAGTAGTAAAGGAGGGGAGCAGTACTTC.

The J gene is TRBJ2-7, the V gene TRBV25-1; tentatively, D is TRBD1 (8 bases). CDR1 and CDR2 from the germline V gene are MGHDK and SYGVNS. The V and J ends lost 6 bases and 3 bases respectively, with 15 bases between them. The CDR3 extends over 14 amino acids. CDR3 amino acids: CASSGRTGHYEQYF. The CDR3 region has the DNA TGTGCCAGCAGCGGGAGGACAGGGCACTACGAGCAGTACTTC.

This clone was picked up a small number of times. The gene calls are TRBV27 and TRBJ2-7; tentatively, D is TRBD2 (5 bases). V lost 3 bases to trimming and J lost 2 bases, with 14 bases between them. Germline values: CDR1 MNHEY, CDR2 SMNVEV (reference sequence). There are 15 residues in the CDR3. The CDR3 DNA reads TGTGCCAGCAGTTTGGGGAGTCGCACCACCTACGAGCAGTACTTC. Its protein product is CASSLGSRTTYEQYF.

Worth noting for this clone: At one of its ends the junction is not consistent with the germline gene, which may arise from a read error. Additional DNA sequences in this sample encode the identical CDR3. The chain has TRBV27 and TRBJ2-7; D unresolved. CDR3 length: 13 amino acids. Germline V gene sequence: CDR1 MNHEY, CDR2 SMNVEV (reference sequence). The CDR3 DNA reads TGTGCCAGCAGTGTATCCGCCTCCTACGAGCAGTACTTC. Its translation: CASSVSASYEQYF.

The rearrangement links TRBV28 to TRBJ1-1, with no clear D. V was pared by 5 bases and J by 5 bases, with 6 bases between. The CDR3 length is 11 residues. The germline CDR1 and CDR2 sequences are MDHEN and SYDVKM. CDR3 protein: CASSDGTEAFF. CDR3 sequence (DNA): TGTGCCAGCAGTGACGGGACTGAAGCTTTCTTT.

The chain has TRBV2 and TRBJ2-1; D gene unclear. This CDR3 spans 15 amino acids. V lost 6 bases and J lost 0, with 12 bases in between. The germline V gene encodes CDR1 SNHLY and CDR2 FYNNEI. CDR3: CASRDPLSSYNEQFF. CDR3 DNA sequence: TGTGCCAGCAGGGACCCTCTGAGCTCCTACAATGAGCAGTTCTTC.

The chain links TRBV4-1 to TRBJ2-1; D may match TRBD1 or TRBD2 (5 bases each). This CDR3 spans 17 amino acids. Trimming pared 1 base from V and 4 bases from J, leaving 17 bases between. Germline CDR1 and CDR2: MGHRA and YSYEKL. CDR3 loop: CASSQVLGTHPYNEQFF. In DNA form, the CDR3 reads TGCGCCAGCAGCCAAGTCTTGGGGACGCACCCTTACAATGAGCAGTTCTTC.

This clone has a single count. The chain carries TRBV6-6 and TRBJ1-2, with a possible D match to TRBD1 (5 bases). The germline V gene encodes CDR1 MNHNY and CDR2 SVGAGI (reference sequence). The length of the CDR3 is 15 residues. Trimming cost V 0 bases and J 6 bases, with 14 bases left between them. This CDR3 is CASSYSPPSRDGYTF. The DNA of the CDR3 is TGTGCCAGCAGTTACTCCCCTCCATCCAGGGATGGCTACACCTTC.

The chain links TRBV29-1 to TRBJ2-7, with D maybe TRBD2 (5 bases). Between the trimmed V and J ends, which lost 1 base and 6 bases, there was a span of 10 bases. The CDR3 is 12 amino acids. Germline loops: CDR1 SQVTM, CDR2 ANQGSEA. CDR3 DNA: TGCAGCGTTGAAGCAGAGGGTCCCGAGCAGTACTTC. Its protein product is CSVEAEGPEQYF.

This chain links TRBV14 with TRBJ1-1; D possibly corresponds to TRBD1 (6 bases). Germline V gene lookup returns CDR1 SGHDN and CDR2 FVKESK. CDR3 length: 15 amino acids. Trimming pared 5 bases from V and 2 bases from J, leaving 15 bases between. CDR3 sequence: CASSSLGGANTEAFF. DNA of the CDR3: TGTGCCAGCAGCTCCCTGGGGGGCGCAAACACTGAAGCTTTCTTT.

This clone was picked up a small number of times. V is TRBV29-1 and J is TRBJ2-7; TRBD1 is a possible D gene (6 bases). Germline V gives CDR1 SQVTM, CDR2 ANQGSEA. There are 13 residues in the CDR3. Between the trimmed V and J ends, which lost 3 bases and 4 bases, there was a span of 13 bases. The CDR3 DNA follows: TGCAGCGTTGATGATCTAGGGGGTTACGAGCAGTACTTC. Residues: CSVDDLGGYEQYF.

The V gene is TRBV29-1, the J gene TRBJ1-2; D possibly corresponds to TRBD1 (5 bases). V lost 0 bases and J lost 1, with 21 bases in between. Germline CDR1 and CDR2: SQVTM and ANQGSEA. This CDR3 contains 18 residues. This CDR3 reads CSVEDYNEPRGINYGYTF. CDR3 in DNA: TGCAGCGTTGAAGACTATAACGAACCTCGGGGGATTAACTATGGCTACACCTTC.

The chain joins TRBV4-1 to TRBJ2-6; no reliable D call. V was clipped by 0 bases and J by 0 bases, with 9 bases between them. Germline CDR1 is MGHRA and CDR2 is YSYEKL. This CDR3 is built from 17 residues. The CDR3 DNA follows: TGCGCCAGCAGCCAAGATCCGGGCCTCTCTGGGGCCAACGTCCTGACTTTC. It is translated as CASSQDPGLSGANVLTF.

The J gene is TRBJ2-7, the V gene TRBV7-6; D uncertain. The V and J ends lost 3 bases and 1 base respectively, with 10 bases between them. The CDR3 runs to 14 residues. Germline values: CDR1 SGHVS, CDR2 FNYEAQ. CDR3 sequence reads: CASSFGIGSYEQYF. The CDR3 nucleotides read TGTGCCAGCAGCTTTGGTATCGGGTCCTACGAGCAGTACTTC.

The J gene is TRBJ1-1, the V gene TRBV27; D may be TRBD1 (5 bases). V lost 2 bases and J 4 bases, leaving 11 bases between the germline ends. The CDR3 loop spans 14 amino acids. The germline V gene encodes CDR1 MNHEY and CDR2 SMNVEV (reference sequence). The CDR3 reads CASSLRRDGTEAFF. CDR3 in DNA: TGTGCCAGCAGTTTACGCAGGGACGGCACTGAAGCTTTCTTT.

This clone showed up just once. J is TRBJ1-2 and V is TRBV29-1, with D possibly matching TRBD1 (5 bases). V was trimmed by 6 bases and J by 3 bases, leaving 17 bases between them. CDR1 is SQVTM, CDR2 ANQGSEA, per germline. The CDR3 covers 14 residues. This chain's CDR3 is CSVPTQGGYYGYTF. CDR3 nucleotides: TGCAGCGTCCCGACGCAGGGTGGGTACTATGGCTACACCTTC.

The chain uses TRBV30 and TRBJ1-5, with D maybe TRBD1 (5 bases). This CDR3 contains 14 residues. V was trimmed by 7 bases and J by 0 bases, leaving 13 bases between them. The V gene's germline CDR1 is GTSNPN and CDR2 SVGIG (reference sequence). Here the CDR3 reads CAFATGASNQPQHF. The CDR3 DNA sequence: TGTGCCTTCGCCACCGGGGCTAGCAATCAGCCCCAGCATTTT.

A single count supports this clone. CDR3 sequence (DNA): TGTGCCAGCAGACAGACGACAGACTATGGCTACACCTTC. Protein sequence: CASRQTTDYGYTF. The rearrangement uses TRBV5-6 and TRBJ1-2; TRBD1 might be the D (5 bases). The CDR3 length is 13 residues. Trimming left V 5 bases short and J 3 bases short, with 11 bases between. The germline gives CDR1 SGHDT, CDR2 YYEEEE.

This chain joins TRBV7-3 and TRBJ2-1, with 9 bases identical to TRBD2. The J segment lost 10 bases and the V segment lost 3 bases, leaving 7 bases of the junction unmatched. Germline assignment: CDR1 SGHTA and CDR2 FQGTGA. The CDR3 has 14 residues. Here the CDR3 DNA reads TGTGCCAGCAGCTTTGCGGGAGGGCTATCCGAGCAGTTCTTC. Protein: CASSFAGGLSEQFF.

The table lists this clone with a few counts. This chain joins TRBV30 and TRBJ2-1; 13 bases map to TRBD2. V lost 6 bases and J lost 4; bases outside the gene matches: 18. The CDR3 loop spans 19 amino acids. Germline CDR1 GTSNPN, CDR2 SVGIG (reference sequence). The CDR3 sequence: CACEGLLAGGREEYNEQFF. In nucleotides, the CDR3 is TGTGCCTGCGAGGGGTTACTAGCGGGAGGGCGTGAGGAGTACAATGAGCAGTTCTTC.

This chain links TRBV19 with TRBJ1-1; no firm D call. Germline V gene data show CDR1 as LNHDA and CDR2 as SQIVND (reference sequence). V was shortened by 10 bases and J by 4 bases, with 16 bases between the two germline ends. The CDR3 runs to 13 residues. The DNA of the CDR3 is TGTGCCACCGGGATGGGAAAATTCACTGAAGCTTTCTTT. It specifies CATGMGKFTEAFF.

Points on this clone: This clone may be a read error of a much larger clone one base away. The gene calls are TRBV7-9 and TRBJ2-2, with 11 bases matching TRBD2. V lost 5 bases and J lost 3; bases outside the gene matches: 2. Germline V gene lookup returns CDR1 SEHNR and CDR2 FQNEAQ (reference sequence). The CDR3 totals 15 residues. CDR3 amino acids: CASSPLAGDTGELFF. For the CDR3, the DNA is TGTGCCAGCAGCCCACTAGCGGGGGACACCGGGGAGCTGTTTTTT.